This TCR beta chain was recovered during a study of T cell responses to AZD1222 COVID-19 vaccine. A word on this clone: Its cognate antigen is unknown.

Clones were read by immunoSEQ multiplex PCR, and TCRdb kept only the in-frame ones, dropping some. The sample shows tens of thousands of clones, 80% of them seen only once. General study findings and limits: Two AZD1222 administrations were followed by greater Spike-specific TCR breadth and depth. The reported proportion of spike-specific TCRs targeting unmutated variant regions was nearly half.

Germline lookup yields CDR1 LGHDT and CDR2 YNNKEL (reference sequence). The CDR3 is 14 amino acids. Trimming stripped 3 bases from V and 0 bases from J, with 8 bases between. V and J are TRBV3-1 (or the pseudogene TRBV3-2) and TRBJ2-5; D is ambiguous. The receptor comes from an adult who received the AZD1222 COVID-19 vaccine. Sequences were derived from peripheral blood, sampled 28 days after the second AZD1222 dose. As DNA, the CDR3 is TGTGCCAGCAGCCATAACTCGTACCAAGAGACCCAGTACTTC. This gives the protein CASSHNSYQETQYF.